This T cell receptor beta chain was captured by sequencing in a study of technical replicates of blood from several donors. Some clones are missing from TCRdb's copy, which holds only in-frame ones; the method was immunoSEQ multiplex PCR. This table holds tens of thousands of clones, 75% to 95% found once. This clone was counted a few times. The sequence was obtained from a human donor in good health. Some clones in this sample may be carry-over from other donors' samples. Sequenced input: PBMCs.

CDR3 amino acids: CASSSDSYTEAFF. The CDR3 DNA follows: TGTGCCAGCAGTTCGGACAGTTACACTGAAGCTTTCTTT. The V gene is TRBV6-5, the J gene TRBJ1-1, with D possibly TRBD1 on 6 matching bases. Germline V gives CDR1 MNHEY, CDR2 SVGAGI. The germline V and J ends were trimmed by 4 bases and 3 bases, with 9 bases remaining between them. The CDR3 covers 13 residues.